Sequencing of this TCR beta chain was carried out in a study of T-cell memory formation after mild COVID-19 (dated by TCRdb to 2020 to 2022). With respect to the entire study: TCR sequence clusters from the two donors were found to be largely donor specific. In two donors, T-cell clones that expanded and contracted after mild COVID-19 were followed by sequencing TCRalpha and TCRbeta repertoires longitudinally. The cohort comprised two young, previously healthy adult volunteers, one female and one male.

Overall results and qualifications from the work: The second-wave clones that peaked on day 37 were not confirmed to be SARS-CoV-2 specific. From day 15 to 85, contracting clones showed balanced CD4/CD8 phenotypes, whereas a second wave of clones that expanded from day 15 to 37 leaned towards CD4+. Some responding clones were found in pre-infection memory, which suggests that pre-existing cross-reactive memory T cells took part in the SARS-CoV-2 response. The study covered only two mild cases, and larger cohorts including severe cases with pre-infection samples were considered necessary. Contracting CD4+ clones turned up mainly in the CM and EM memory subsets, whereas EMRA was where CD8+ clones were enriched.

TCRdb records Illumina NovaSeq 6000 as the sequencer. TCRalpha and TCRbeta cDNA libraries were built by 5'RACE with constant-segment primers, adding sample barcodes and unique molecular identifiers. Trizol reagent was used to extract RNA from every sample. The libraries were amplified in two PCR steps, and the second step added a second sample barcode and Illumina TruSeq adapters. The libraries were sequenced on an Illumina NovaSeq using 2 x 150 bp paired-end reads. In the paper's pipeline: Demultiplexing of reads and collapsing into UMI-guided consensus sequences were performed with migec v1.2.7. Using mixcr v2.1.11, the UMI consensuses were aligned to TRA and TRB V and J templates and assembled into clonotypes. Clonotypes were classified as expanded or contracted when called significant by both edgeR and NoisET, with noise models trained on biological replicates. edgeR calls used a false discovery rate-adjusted p below 0.01 and a log2 fold-change threshold of 1. As an exploratory analysis of dynamics, PCA with hierarchical clustering was applied to max-normalized trajectories of the 1000 most abundant clonotypes. The CD4 or CD8 phenotype of responding clones was assigned using the separately sequenced CD4+ and CD8+ repertoires. Clones were called with MiXCR by TCRdb after fastp trimmed the public reads at Q25, and only in-frame beta chains were retained. CDR3 protein duplicates are merged, each entry listing the most common genes and DNA. The V and J calls, along with clone size, are taken from TCRdb and not from the paper's own processing. The sample yields about 340,000 distinct CDR3 sequences; around an eighth were counted once. 22% of the sample is taken by the ten largest.

PBMCs were isolated by Ficoll-Paque density gradient centrifugation. Turning to this clonotype: It lacks a known antigen. No per-base quality is available; no much larger clone lies one base away.

The trim is 3 bases for V and 0 bases for J, with a gap of 12 bases between the germline ends. From its cysteine to its phenylalanine, the CDR3 spans 16 amino acids. The kept DNA is CDR3 alone, 48 bases in frame from the first base. CDR1 is given as DFQATT and CDR2 as SNEGSKA, both from the germline V gene (reference sequence). The rearranged chain carries TRBV20-1 and TRBJ2-6; the D gene is unclear. The receptor comes from a man between 18 and 35 years old who had mild COVID-19 (a few samples of this study predate the infection). The sample titles of this study are shuffled in the database, so cell type and time point are left out; the donor was told from shared clones. Sequencing was carried out using PBMCs or a T cell subset sorted from them (not recorded which). In nucleotide form, the sequence is TGCAGTGCTAGGTTGGTGGGGTCCTCTGGGGCCAACGTCCTGACTTTC. Its protein product is CSARLVGSSGANVLTF.